The 5 T cell receptor beta chains in this list originate from one sample, sequenced in a study of siplizumab effects on memory and regulatory T cells. Profiling relied on immunoSEQ multiplex PCR, and the TCRdb table lists in-frame clones only, not all of them. The data hold some 120,000 clones, with approximately 94% observed a single time. Sequenced: non-Treg CD4+ T cells sorted from blood. The receptors stem from a human donor in good health.

V is TRBV19 and J is TRBJ2-5; TRBD1 matches at 7 bases. The V gene end was trimmed by 5 bases and the J gene end by 6 bases; junction bases not matched to a gene: 9. Germline V gene sequence: CDR1 LNHDA, CDR2 SQIVND (reference sequence). CDR3 length: 14 residues. CDR3 DNA: TGTGCCAGTAGTTTTACAGGGGTGATGCAGACCCAGTACTTC. Its translation: CASSFTGVMQTQYF.

The rearrangement links TRBV19 to TRBJ2-7, with D perhaps matching TRBD1 or TRBD2 (5 bases each). This CDR3 region has 15 residues. In germline, CDR1 is LNHDA, CDR2 SQIVND (reference sequence). The ends were cut back, 5 bases at V and 1 base at J, with 15 bases in the middle. The CDR3 region has the DNA TGTGCCAGTAGTGCCCAACGGGACGGATCCTACGAGCAGTACTTC. Its translation: CASSAQRDGSYEQYF.

V usage is TRBV11-2 and J usage is TRBJ1-1, with no clear D. Per the germline V gene, CDR1 is SGHAT and CDR2 is FQNNGV. This CDR3 contains 13 residues. V was clipped by 4 bases and J by 1 base, with 7 bases between them. The CDR3 region has the DNA TGTGCCAGCAGCTCACAGACGAACACTGAAGCTTTCTTT. This gives the protein CASSSQTNTEAFF.

This clone was observed a single time. This sequence joins TRBV9 and TRBJ2-5; 13 bases align to TRBD2. Germline V gives CDR1 SGDLS, CDR2 YYNGEE. Trimming removed 0 bases from V and 0 bases from J; junction bases left unmatched: 8. CDR3 length: 19 residues. CDR3 in DNA: TGTGCCAGCAGCGTAGGGGCCGAGACTAGCGGGGGGTACCAAGAGACCCAGTACTTC. Its translation: CASSVGAETSGGYQETQYF. Using reference TRBV9 and TRBJ2-5 for the parts outside the CDR3, the full variable domain is DSGVTQTPKHLITATGQRVTLRCSPRSGDLSVYWYQQSLDQGLQFLIQYYNGEERAKGNILERFSAQQFPDLHSELNLSSLELGDSALYFCASSVGAETSGGYQETQYFGPGTRLLVL.

The J gene is TRBJ1-2, the V gene TRBV5-1; 10 bases line up with TRBD1. In germline, CDR1 is SGHRS, CDR2 YFSETQ. V shed 0 bases and J 8 bases; nucleotides not matched to a gene: 7. The CDR3 is made up of 15 amino acids. DNA of the CDR3: TGCGCCAGCAGCTTGGCCCGGACAGGGGGTGGCGGCTACACCTTC. As protein: CASSLARTGGGGYTF. Filled out from reference TRBV5-1 and TRBJ1-2, the complete variable domain reads KAGVTQTPRYLIKTRGQQVTLSCSPISGHRSVSWYQQTPGQGLQFLFEYFSETQRNKGNFPGRFSGRQFSNSRSEMNVSTLELGDSALYLCASSLARTGGGGYTFGSGTRLTVV.